This T cell receptor (beta chain) stems from a study of cytomegalovirus exposure and HLA in healthy donors. The CDR3 covers 15 residues. Trimming cost V 3 bases and J 6 bases, with 12 bases left between them. Germline lookup yields CDR1 SEHNR and CDR2 FQNEAQ (reference sequence). To note about this clone: The antigen remains undetermined.

The PCR ran on 60 Vbeta and 13 Jbeta primers. Clones were read by immunoSEQ multiplex PCR, and TCRdb kept only the in-frame ones, dropping some. Here the sample table reports around 50,000 clones. Study-level points and caveats: Upon later analysis, HLA-associated TCR beta chains proved more clonally expanded than other, equally common chains. Association of a missense DCLRE1C variant with TCR beta V- and J-gene trimming was reported in a later analysis.

The sequencing input was PBMCs. The chain couples TRBV7-9 to TRBJ1-6; D gene ambiguous. The sequence derives from a male donor in good health and CMV-seronegative. This chain's CDR3 is CASSLGGLTNSPLHF. CDR3 nucleotide sequence: TGTGCCAGCAGCTTGGGCGGACTGACTAATTCACCCCTCCACTTT.